The rows below give T cell receptor beta chains drawn from one sample of a study of beta chain features in type 1 diabetes. Only in-frame clones appear in the TCRdb table, and some are missing; sequencing was by immunoSEQ multiplex PCR. This sample has under 350,000 clones, with about 7.8% found just once. What was sequenced was central memory CD4+ T cells from blood. The receptors originated from a young woman in good health. The CDR3 runs from the conserved cysteine through the conserved F or W. D genes are given only for firm matches. Size is omitted from some rows. Given values are once, few, many or a class for expanded clones.

few	TRBV2	TRBJ1-4	NA	CASSGTPGKLFF	TGTGCCAGCAGTGGGACCCCAGGAAAACTGTTTTTT
NA	TRBV7-6	TRBJ1-6	NA	CASSLMKNSPLHF	TGTGCCAGCAGCTTAATGAAGAATTCACCCCTCCACTTT
NA	TRBV5-1	TRBJ2-1	TRBD2	CASARAGGYNEQFF	TGCGCCAGCGCTCGAGCGGGGGGATACAATGAGCAGTTCTTC
few	TRBV7-2	TRBJ2-1	NA	CASSPGGKSYNEQFF	TGTGCCAGCAGCCCAGGGGGGAAATCCTACAATGAGCAGTTCTTC
NA	TRBV4-2	TRBJ2-2	TRBD1	CASSHRSGGARDTGELFF	TGTGCCAGCAGCCACCGTTCAGGGGGCGCTAGGGACACCGGGGAGCTGTTTTTT
few	TRBV7-3	TRBJ2-1	TRBD1	CASSRTGGSYNEQFF	TGTGCCAGTTCTAGGACAGGGGGCTCCTACAATGAGCAGTTCTTC
NA	TRBV4-2	TRBJ2-3	TRBD2	CASSRGAGGITDTQYF	TGTGCCAGCAGCCGGGGGGCGGGAGGAATCACAGATACGCAGTATTTT
many	TRBV28	TRBJ1-5	NA	CATGGYSNQPQHF	TGTGCCACGGGGGGGTATAGCAATCAGCCCCAGCATTTT
few	TRBV4-3	TRBJ2-5	NA	CASSPQPLLPYEETQYF	TGCGCCAGCAGCCCTCAGCCGCTCCTTCCATATGAGGAGACCCAGTACTTC
few	TRBV6-5	TRBJ2-1	NA	CASRVEGIYNEQFF	TGTGCCAGCCGTGTGGAGGGGATATACAATGAGCAGTTCTTC
NA	TRBV7-2	TRBJ2-3	TRBD2	CASSLSGREWDTQYF	TGTGCCAGCAGCTTGAGCGGGCGGGAGTGGGATACGCAGTATTTT
NA	TRBV4-3	TRBJ1-5	NA	CASSQDAGQIKPQHF	TGCGCCAGCAGCCAAGATGCCGGACAGATCAAGCCCCAGCATTTT
few	TRBV11-2	TRBJ2-3	NA	CASSLGFLGDTQYF	TGTGCCAGCAGCTTGGGATTCTTGGGAGATACGCAGTATTTT
few	TRBV7-2	TRBJ2-4	NA	CASSQKQGGNIQYF	TGTGCCAGCAGCCAAAAACAGGGGGGGAACATTCAGTACTTC
few	TRBV25-1	TRBJ1-1	NA	CASSGPLTVNTEAFF	TGTGCCAGCAGTGGCCCCCTTACAGTGAACACTGAAGCTTTCTTT
few	TRBV7-8	TRBJ1-2	NA	CASSVLPGPNYGYTF	TGTGCCAGCAGCGTATTACCTGGCCCAAACTATGGCTACACCTTC
NA	TRBV11-3	TRBJ2-1	TRBD2	CASRSQPGLAGGVEQFF	TGTGCCAGCAGATCCCAGCCCGGACTAGCGGGAGGGGTTGAGCAGTTCTTC
many	TRBV23-1	TRBJ1-3	TRBD1	CASSWPGQGNSGNTIYF	TGCGCCAGCAGTTGGCCGGGACAGGGGAACTCTGGAAACACCATATATTTT
NA	TRBV27	TRBJ2-1	NA	CASSLTPSTLISYNEQFF	TGTGCCAGCAGTCTAACCCCTTCCACTTTAATCTCCTACAATGAGCAGTTCTTC
NA	TRBV6-1	TRBJ2-7	NA	CASVNQGIYEQYF	TGTGCCAGCGTAAACCAGGGGATATACGAGCAGTACTTC
many	TRBV19	TRBJ2-5	TRBD1	CASSIGMGQTEETQYF	TGTGCCAGTAGTATCGGTATGGGACAGACCGAAGAGACCCAGTACTTC
NA	TRBV7-8	TRBJ2-5	NA	CASSRPSTAQYF	TGTGCCAGCAGCAGACCCAGTACTGCCCAGTACTTC
many	TRBV9	TRBJ2-3	NA	CASSVGRGKGADTQYF	TGTGCCAGCAGCGTAGGACGAGGGAAGGGGGCAGATACGCAGTATTTT
NA	TRBV5-6	TRBJ2-2	NA	CASSLGPGYDTGELFF	TGTGCCAGCAGCTTGGGGCCGGGGTATGACACCGGGGAGCTGTTTTTT
few	TRBV29-1	TRBJ1-2	NA	CSVEKQGYGYTF	TGCAGCGTTGAGAAACAGGGATATGGCTACACCTTC
NA	TRBV7-3	TRBJ2-1	TRBD2	CASSFTSGTNEQFF	TGTGCCAGCAGCTTTACTAGCGGGACCAATGAGCAGTTCTTC
NA	TRBV13	TRBJ1-1	NA	CASSLASPGRIWMNTEAFF	TGTGCCAGCAGCTTAGCGTCACCAGGGAGGATTTGGATGAACACTGAAGCTTTCTTT
many	TRBV7-9	TRBJ2-6	NA	CASGPDGARAGANVLTF	TGTGCCAGCGGACCGGACGGCGCAAGGGCTGGGGCCAACGTCCTGACTTTC
NA	TRBV5-4	TRBJ1-4	NA	CASSPRGLDEKLFF	TGTGCCAGCAGCCCGAGGGGGTTGGATGAAAAACTGTTTTTT
few	TRBV7-2	TRBJ1-6	NA	CASSPRGAAYNSPLHF	TGTGCCAGCAGCCCTAGGGGGGCGGCCTATAATTCACCCCTCCACTTT
NA	TRBV11-2	TRBJ2-7	NA	CASSPHTGNEQYF	TGTGCCAGCAGCCCTCATACGGGGAACGAGCAGTACTTC
NA	TRBV5-4	TRBJ2-3	NA	CASSSPLRDTDTQYF	TGTGCCAGCAGTTCTCCTTTGAGGGACACAGATACGCAGTATTTT
few	TRBV7-2	TRBJ2-1	TRBD2	CASSFHLRGGATYNEQFF	TGTGCCAGCAGCTTTCATCTCCGCGGGGGGGCCACCTACAATGAGCAGTTCTTC
NA	TRBV30	TRBJ1-1	NA	CAWSAPVGGYTEAFF	TGTGCCTGGAGTGCTCCTGTGGGGGGCTACACTGAAGCTTTCTTT
few	TRBV25-1	TRBJ2-6	NA	CASSVQGAAGSGANVLTF	TGTGCCAGCAGTGTACAGGGCGCCGCGGGCTCTGGGGCCAACGTCCTGACTTTC
few	TRBV28	TRBJ1-5	NA	CASSFSSSRAQHF	TGTGCCAGCAGTTTCTCATCCTCAAGGGCCCAGCATTTT
few	TRBV6-6	TRBJ2-5	NA	CASSHTLLTQYF	TGTGCCAGCAGCCACACTCTGTTGACCCAGTACTTC
few	TRBV19	TRBJ2-4	TRBD2	CASSTSTLQAGLAKNIQYF	TGTGCCAGTAGTACGAGTACCCTGCAAGCGGGACTAGCCAAAAACATTCAGTACTTC
many	TRBV5-1	TRBJ2-7	TRBD1	CASSSGTGGTLQYF	TGCGCCAGCAGCTCGGGGACAGGGGGAACGCTGCAGTACTTC
few	TRBV7-2	TRBJ2-1	NA	CASSLREYNYNEQFF	TGTGCCAGCAGCTTAAGGGAATACAACTACAATGAGCAGTTCTTC
NA	TRBV9	TRBJ2-2	NA	CASSVVGRIGERWNTGELFF	TGTGCCAGCAGCGTAGTGGGGAGGATTGGTGAGCGCTGGAACACCGGGGAGCTGTTTTTT
NA	TRBV7-2	TRBJ2-7	NA	CASSSNSGKTYEQYF	TGTGCCAGCAGCTCCAACTCCGGGAAAACCTACGAGCAGTACTTC
few	TRBV28	TRBJ2-1	TRBD2	CASRGQRGGTTIEVGQKEQFF	TGTGCCAGCAGAGGACAGCGGGGGGGCACAACCATTGAAGTCGGTCAAAAGGAGCAGTTCTTC
NA	TRBV11-2	TRBJ2-3	TRBD2	CASSFKREGDTQYF	TGTGCCAGCAGCTTCAAAAGGGAGGGCGATACGCAGTATTTT
NA	TRBV5-4	TRBJ1-5	NA	CASSWGIQPQHF	TGTGCCAGCAGCTGGGGAATTCAGCCCCAGCATTTT
few	TRBV6-1	TRBJ2-7	NA	CASSPHVGSEQYF	TGTGCCAGCAGCCCCCACGTAGGTTCCGAGCAGTACTTC
NA	TRBV5-4	TRBJ1-1	NA	CASSQDGGGERTEAFF	TGTGCCAGCAGCCAAGACGGCGGGGGCGAAAGGACTGAAGCTTTCTTT
few	TRBV15	TRBJ2-1	NA	CATSRDRTPHEQFF	TGTGCCACCAGCAGAGATCGGACTCCACATGAGCAGTTCTTC
NA	TRBV5-6	TRBJ1-2	TRBD1	CASSLAGTGQGGYTF	TGTGCCAGCAGCTTGGCGGGGACAGGGCAGGGTGGCTACACCTTC
NA	TRBV6-1	TRBJ1-1	TRBD1	CASRGQPNTEAFF	TGTGCCAGCAGGGGACAGCCGAACACTGAAGCTTTCTTT
NA	TRBV5-4	TRBJ2-4	NA	CASSLNRLAKNIQYF	TGTGCCAGCAGCTTAAACAGATTAGCCAAAAACATTCAGTACTTC
few	TRBV18	TRBJ2-1	NA	CASSPQGGTSYNEQFF	TGTGCCAGCTCACCCCAGGGGGGTACCTCCTACAATGAGCAGTTCTTC
NA	TRBV7-2	TRBJ1-4	NA	CASSLRRTDAGKLFF	TGTGCCAGCAGCTTACGCCGGACAGATGCGGGAAAACTGTTTTTT